This T cell receptor (beta chain) was obtained from a study of T cells in localized non-small cell lung cancer. Overall study results and limits: The highest T cell clonality was in uninvolved adjacent lung, above tumor. Sequencing was restricted to one tumor region; therefore, heterogeneity remains possible.

The repertoire was sequenced with immunoSEQ multiplex PCR; TCRdb's copy has only in-frame clones and lacks some. The sample lists roughly 25,000 clones, around 87% occurring once. The V end lost 7 bases, the J end lost 3 bases, and 12 bases lay between the germline ends. Germline-derived CDR1 and CDR2 are MNHNS and SASEGT. This CDR3 is built from 13 residues. On this clone itself: Its antigen is unidentified.

The sequence derives from a man between 35 and 75 years old with stage II lung adenocarcinoma. Here the sequenced sample was PBMCs, taken before any cancer treatment. The rearrangement links TRBV6-1 to TRBJ2-5; D might be TRBD1 (6 bases). The CDR3 sequence: CASTGTHKETQYF. Written as DNA, the CDR3 is TGTGCCAGCACCGGGACACATAAAGAGACCCAGTACTTC.